A single count supports the clone carrying this T cell receptor (beta chain). Original handling: For nucleated cells, counts were estimated from reference gene primer amplification. Produced via immunoSEQ multiplex PCR; TCRdb's table is partial and in-frame only. The V and J calls and clone size were taken over from that table, and D and trimming were inferred from the DNA. Counted here are about 51,000 clones, 85% to 95% occurring once; the ten biggest clones make up approximately 2.8%. Germline V lookup: CDR1 SGHRS, CDR2 YFSETQ. V lost 2 bases to trimming and J lost 0 bases; unmatched junction nucleotides: 25. This CDR3 is built from 23 residues. The sample is drawn from a study of blood T cell repertoires in COVID-19. Study overall: Acute-phase and convalescent COVID-19 samples originated in the United States, Italy and Spain. Sample material is recorded as cDNA or gDNA derived from T cells, B-cell-depleted T cells, or PBMCs.

The genes are TRBV5-1 and TRBJ2-4, with 8 bases identical to TRBD1. The specimen was peripheral blood. This sequence originates from a man aged 50-60 years with acute or convalescent COVID-19. As DNA, the CDR3 is TGCGCCAGCAGCTTCCCAATTGACAGGGGTAGGCCTTGGGGGGACCTAGCCAAAAACATTCAGTACTTC. Its protein is CASSFPIDRGRPWGDLAKNIQYF.